This TCR beta chain is drawn from a study of CD8 T cells in Susac syndrome. A quantity of about 0.5 to 1 ug RNA underwent reverse transcription using random hexamers. An immunoSEQ multiplex PCR generated amplified TCR beta CDR3 products spanning 54 Vbeta and 13 Jbeta. TCRdb reprocessed the immunoSEQ multiplex PCR reads via MiXCR and lists one record per CDR3 protein. In the table there are some 260,000 distinct CDR3 sequences, around 93% of which are singletons. Stable or active relapsing-remitting multiple sclerosis, untreated and meeting revised McDonald criteria, defined the controls. The germline CDR1 and CDR2 sequences are SQVTM and ANQGSEA. Trimming stripped 6 bases from V and 2 bases from J, with 10 bases between. The CDR3 covers 12 residues.

The TCR originated in a human donor with multiple sclerosis. Sequences were obtained from CD4+ T cells from PBMCs. The chain uses TRBV29-1 and TRBJ2-5; the D is unclear. The CDR3 DNA follows: TGCAGCGTGTTTGGCGGTCAAGAGACCCAGTACTTC. This codes for CSVFGGQETQYF. The full variable domain, in which reference TRBV29-1 and TRBJ2-5 provide the parts outside the CDR3, is SAVISQKPSRDICQRGTSLTIQCQVDSQVTMMFWYRQQPGQSLTLIATANQGSEATYESGFVIDKFPISRPNLTFSTLTVSNMSPEDSSIYLCSVFGGQETQYFGPGTRLLVL.